The 18 T cell receptor beta chains presented below share a single source sample, sequenced in a study of identical twins (TCRdb year 2016). Library prep was done by 5' RACE. TCRdb lists the instrument as Illumina HiSeq 2000. TCRdb trimmed public reads at Q25 via fastp, called clones via MiXCR and kept in-frame beta chains. Each entry merges the rows of one CDR3 protein and shows their most common DNA and genes. Within this sample are hundreds of thousands of distinct CDR3 sequences, with roughly 18% of them counted one time only. The ten largest clones represent less than 15% of the sample. These data also formed part of another study, on T cells expressing NK-cell markers.

The sequenced sample consisted of PBMCs. Receptors were obtained from a woman under 30 in good health.

This chain connects TRBV20-1 to TRBJ2-1, with 8 bases aligning to TRBD1. V dropped 0 bases and J dropped 9; count of bases not matched to a gene: 10. CDR3 size: 15 residues. Germline assignment: CDR1 DFQATT and CDR2 SNEGSKA (reference sequence). The CDR3 bases are TGCAGTGCTAGAGATGGACAGGGAAGGATAGGTGAGCAGTTCTTC. Its translation: CSARDGQGRIGEQFF.

This clonotype came up a few times. The chain links TRBV9 to TRBJ2-7; tentative D call: TRBD1 (6 bases). V was cut by 0 bases and J by 7 bases, with 14 bases left in between. The length of the CDR3 is 14 residues. Germline values: CDR1 SGDLS, CDR2 YYNGEE. CDR3 DNA: TGTGCCAGCAGCGTAGGATCCTACGGGACAGAGCAGTACTTC. Amino acid sequence: CASSVGSYGTEQYF.

This rearrangement joins TRBV11-2 to TRBJ2-7; 7 bases align to TRBD1. The CDR3 is 16 amino acids. Germline CDR1 and CDR2: SGHAT and FQNNGV. Losses at the gene ends were 5 bases for V and 3 bases for J; bases not matched to a gene: 13. The CDR3 protein is CASSDNRGRNFYEQYF. The CDR3 DNA reads TGTGCCAGCAGCGACAACAGGGGTCGGAACTTCTACGAGCAGTACTTC.

The V and J genes are TRBV6-1 and TRBJ2-1; TRBD2 aligns across 8 bases. Trimming removed 7 bases from V and 4 bases from J; junction bases left unmatched: 6. The CDR3 sequence is 14 residues long. From germline, CDR1 is MNHNS and CDR2 SASEGT. CDR3 amino acids: CASTSGRPYNEQFF. The CDR3 nucleotides read TGTGCCAGCACCAGCGGGAGACCATACAATGAGCAGTTCTTC.

The chain recombines TRBV29-1 with TRBJ2-3; D might be TRBD1 or TRBD2, each matching 5 bases. The CDR3 is 12 residues long. The germline gives CDR1 SQVTM, CDR2 ANQGSEA. V gave up 1 base and J gave up 6 bases, with 8 bases separating them. CDR3 nucleotides: TGCAGCGTTGAAGGAGGGGCTGATACGCAGTATTTT. Encoded protein: CSVEGGADTQYF.

The gene calls are TRBV12-3 or TRBV12-4 and TRBJ2-7; perhaps TRBD1 as D (6 bases). Trimming took off 1 base at V and 1 base at J, with 17 bases between the two ends. This CDR3 has 17 residues. The CDR3 DNA follows: TGTGCCAGCAGTTTAGAAGTGCGACAGGACCTATCCTACGAGCAGTACTTC. Translation: CASSLEVRQDLSYEQYF.

The chain links TRBV6-5 to TRBJ1-6, with D perhaps TRBD1 (6 bases). The CDR3 has 17 amino acids. CDR1 and CDR2 (germline): MNHEY, SVGAGI. V was clipped by 0 bases and J by 8 bases, with 17 bases between them. CDR3 DNA sequence: TGTGCCAGCAGTTACTCGGGGACTTCAGGGGTACATTCACCCCTCCACTTT. Translation: CASSYSGTSGVHSPLHF.

The chain is built from TRBV4-1 and TRBJ2-1; D may be TRBD2 (5 bases). CDR3 length: 17 residues. Deletions cut 2 bases from V and 5 bases from J, with 19 bases between. Germline loops: CDR1 MGHRA, CDR2 YSYEKL. CDR3 DNA sequence: TGCGCCAGCAGCCAAAGAACGGACCTAGCACACAACAATGAGCAGTTCTTC. Protein product: CASSQRTDLAHNNEQFF.

This rearrangement joins TRBV30 to TRBJ2-7, with a tentative D call TRBD2 (5 bases). The CDR3 has 13 residues. The germline V gene has CDR1 GTSNPN and CDR2 SVGIG (reference sequence). Trimming stripped 3 bases from V and 6 bases from J, with 15 bases between. CDR3 protein: CAWSGRVRGEQYF. The DNA of the CDR3 is TGTGCCTGGAGCGGAAGGGTACGGGGCGAGCAGTACTTC. Supplemented by reference TRBV30 and TRBJ2-7, the full variable domain reads SQTIHQWPATLVQPVGSPLSLECTVEGTSNPNLYWYRQAAGRGLQLLFYSVGIGQISSEVPQNLSASRPQDRQFILSSKKLLLSDSGFYLCAWSGRVRGEQYFGPGTRLTVT.

This clonotype was seen more than once but under ten times. The rearrangement joins TRBV6-1 to TRBJ2-3, with 8 bases lining up with TRBD2. V lost 6 bases to trimming and J lost 6 bases; unmatched junction nucleotides: 14. This CDR3 is built from 16 residues. CDR1 MNHNS and CDR2 SASEGT come from the germline V gene. The CDR3 coding sequence is TGTGCCAGCAGCCGCGGACTAGCTCAAGGGTCCGATACGCAGTATTTT. This codes for CASSRGLAQGSDTQYF.

The V and J genes are TRBV10-3 and TRBJ2-1, with 11 bases identical to TRBD2. Germline lookup yields CDR1 ENHRY and CDR2 SYGVKD. J was trimmed by 7 bases and V by 10 bases; bases with no gene match: 6. This CDR3 is 13 amino acids long. The chain's CDR3 is CATELAGANEQFF. For the CDR3, the DNA is TGTGCCACGGAACTAGCGGGGGCTAATGAGCAGTTCTTC.

A few counts support this clonotype. The rearrangement joins TRBV5-1 to TRBJ1-1; D ambiguous. V was cut by 4 bases and J by 0 bases, with 10 bases left in between. The germline V gene encodes CDR1 SGHRS and CDR2 YFSETQ. CDR3 length: 14 residues. The CDR3 nucleotides are TGCGCCAGCAGCAACCGGGCCATGAACACTGAAGCTTTCTTT. Protein: CASSNRAMNTEAFF. The full variable domain, in which reference TRBV5-1 and TRBJ1-1 provide the parts outside the CDR3, is KAGVTQTPRYLIKTRGQQVTLSCSPISGHRSVSWYQQTPGQGLQFLFEYFSETQRNKGNFPGRFSGRQFSNSRSEMNVSTLELGDSALYLCASSNRAMNTEAFFGQGTRLTVV.

This clonotype was counted a few times. The rearrangement joins TRBV5-1 to TRBJ1-6, with D unresolved. V was cut by 0 bases and J by 7 bases, with 17 bases left in between. Per germline, CDR1 SGHRS and CDR2 YFSETQ. CDR3 length: 17 amino acids. The CDR3 sequence: CASSLGATPRANSPLHF. The CDR3 coding sequence is TGCGCCAGCAGCTTGGGAGCGACGCCCCGGGCCAATTCACCCCTCCACTTT.

This clonotype showed up many times. The chain links TRBV10-3 to TRBJ2-7; D is perhaps TRBD2 (5 bases). Trimming took off 5 bases at V and 0 bases at J, with 14 bases between the two ends. The CDR3 runs 15 residues. Germline V gene sequence: CDR1 ENHRY, CDR2 SYGVKD. The CDR3, as DNA: TGTGCCATCAGTCTCACAGCGGCTAGCTCCTACGAGCAGTACTTC. Translating gives CAISLTAASSYEQYF.

About this clonotype itself: Compared with germline, one end of the junction differs, possibly owing to a read error. This chain uses TRBV13 with TRBJ2-7; TRBD2 matches at 14 bases. Per germline, CDR1 PRHDT and CDR2 FYEKMQ (reference sequence). The CDR3 is made up of 15 amino acids. CDR3 coding DNA: TGTGCCAGCAGCATAGGGACTAGCGGGAGCCACGAGCAGTACTTC. Protein: CASSIGTSGSHEQYF.

This clonotype appeared a few times. DNA of the CDR3: TGTGCCACCAGCAGACAGGGTGTGGAAGGTAGGAATGAGCAGTTCTTC. Its translation is CATSRQGVEGRNEQFF. This rearrangement joins TRBV15 to TRBJ2-1; TRBD1 is a possible D gene (5 bases). Deletions cut 2 bases from V and 7 bases from J, with 18 bases between. Germline lookup yields CDR1 LNHNV and CDR2 YYDKDF (reference sequence). There are 16 residues in the CDR3.

The chain links TRBV5-6 to TRBJ1-2; D gene uncertain. CDR1 is SGHDT and CDR2 is YYEEEE in the germline V gene. Trimming stripped 2 bases from V and 8 bases from J, with 7 bases between. This CDR3 is built from 11 residues. CDR3 protein: CASSFLGGYTF. Written as DNA, the CDR3 is TGTGCCAGCAGCTTTTTGGGGGGCTACACCTTC. Supplemented by reference TRBV5-6 and TRBJ1-2, the full variable domain reads DAGVTQSPTHLIKTRGQQVTLRCSPKSGHDTVSWYQQALGQGPQFIFQYYEEEERQRGNFPDRFSGHQFPNYSSELNVNALLLGDSALYLCASSFLGGYTFGSGTRLTVV.

This sequence joins TRBV10-1 and TRBJ2-1; TRBD2 aligns across 9 bases. The germline CDR1 and CDR2 sequences are WNHNN and SYGVQD (reference sequence). The CDR3 extends over 13 amino acids. The J segment lost 8 bases and the V segment lost 4 bases, leaving 3 bases of the junction unmatched. The CDR3 loop reads CASSGVAGDEQFF. The CDR3, as DNA: TGCGCCAGCAGTGGGGTAGCGGGAGATGAGCAGTTCTTC.